The T cell receptor (beta chain) described here comes from a study of regulatory T cells in long-lasting Graves disease. Assembly of TCR beta libraries relied on iRepertoire HTBI primers together with Arm-PCR of CDR3 regions. Each CDR3 protein gets one entry after TCRdb re-called the multiplex PCR reads with MiXCR. The profile shows about 380,000 distinct CDR3 sequences, roughly a sixth of them singletons. The CDR3 consists of 16 residues. V lost 3 bases and J 0 bases, leaving 14 bases between the germline ends. In germline, CDR1 is SGHAT, CDR2 FQNNGV. In this sample, this clonotype turned up a few times. Time point meaning: newly diagnosed GD, antithyroid drugs for less than 3 months. PBMC RNA was the source of the TCR library. Nine milliliters of peripheral blood were taken and placed in EDTA tubes.

The sample here was peripheral blood mononuclear cells (PBMCs), taken at new diagnosis, from a patient treated with antithyroid drugs. The sequence was obtained from a female donor with Graves disease. The rearrangement uses TRBV11-2 and TRBJ1-1, with D possibly being TRBD1 (6 bases). The CDR3 nucleotides read TGTGCCAGCAGCTTCCTTCACAGGGTCCTGAACACTGAAGCTTTCTTT. Its translation is CASSFLHRVLNTEAFF.